This is a list of T cell receptor beta chains from one sample in a study of blood T cells in healthy people across ages. TCRdb used MiXCR to reprocess the 5' RACE reads, holding one entry per CDR3 protein. The table records nearly 800,000 distinct CDR3 sequences, 25% of them present only once. The data also belong to a second study, concerning T cells of mothers and their children.

The sequencing input was blood. The receptors here all came from a boy younger than 18 in good health. CDR3s include the opening cysteine and the closing phenylalanine or tryptophan. Each record gives: V gene, CDR3 length, clone size, J gene, CDR3 protein. Clone size is stated in some rows and not others, as once, few, many or a class when expanded.

TRBV7-2	15	-	TRBJ2-5	CASSLVRGSKETQYF
TRBV4-1	14	few	TRBJ2-7	CASSQGLALYEQYF
TRBV6-6	14	few	TRBJ2-7	CASSYSPGQIEQYF
TRBV29-1	11	-	TRBJ2-5	CSVGEDARAFF
TRBV5-1	14	-	TRBJ2-5	CASRVRGFLETQYF
TRBV7-6	14	many	TRBJ2-2	CASSASLAPGELFF
TRBV4-3	16	few	-	CASSQSFQEFYNEQFF
TRBV12-3/TRBV12-4	15	-	TRBJ2-3	CASTGLAASTDTQYF
TRBV10-2	15	few	TRBJ2-7	CASSDLTGSSYEQYF
TRBV3-1	16	few	TRBJ2-1	CASSQGLADTYNEQFF
TRBV6-2/TRBV6-3	14	few	TRBJ1-4	CASSYVLGDEKLFF
TRBV7-9	16	-	TRBJ2-3	CASSSSTSGNTDTQYF
TRBV7-3	17	-	TRBJ1-2	CASSLGHRGFGNYGYTF
TRBV9	14	-	TRBJ2-7	CASSTDGGGDEQYF
TRBV2	15	few	TRBJ2-7	CASTMTKMGNYEQYF
TRBV19	14	few	TRBJ1-1	CASSMGLGIDEAFF
TRBV4-3	16	few	TRBJ1-4	CASSQDFYFYNEKLFF
TRBV29-1	18	-	TRBJ1-1	CSVEGSGLDSVTNTEAFF
TRBV29-1	9	few	TRBJ2-4	CSVSSGHFF
TRBV2	16	few	TRBJ2-4	CASTNTRGAAKNIQYF
TRBV4-3	14	few	TRBJ1-6	CASSPRDSQGPLHF
TRBV10-3	12	few	TRBJ2-5	CAIGESDETQYF
TRBV29-1	16	-	TRBJ1-2	CSVEDGQIDRNYGYTF
TRBV7-8	17	few	TRBJ1-5	CASSSETGTVYNQPQHF
TRBV7-2	14	few	TRBJ2-5	CASSLWAGQETQYF
TRBV10-3	18	-	TRBJ2-5	CAISESARLAGLQETQYF
TRBV25-1	15	-	TRBJ2-1	CTSSLTGGTYNEQFF
TRBV29-1	13	-	TRBJ2-1	CSAEDPNNNEQFF
TRBV20-1	13	few	TRBJ2-7	CSASSQREWEQYF
TRBV6-5	16	few	TRBJ2-5	CASSYSGTGVSETQYF
TRBV6-5	15	few	TRBJ2-7	CASWTALGPAGEQYF
TRBV7-8	18	few	TRBJ2-3	CASSLDLRIAGRSDTQYF
TRBV25-1	16	many	TRBJ1-5	CASSALGDSLGQPQHF
TRBV4-1	17	-	TRBJ2-6	CASSQVAPSSGANVLTF
TRBV18	16	-	TRBJ1-5	CASSPQDRHSNQPQHF
TRBV28	14	many	TRBJ2-7	CASSLGYGSYEQYF
TRBV18	14	few	TRBJ1-4	CASSPRGVQEKLFF
TRBV7-9	16	once	TRBJ1-5	CASSLVVTGGNQPQHF
TRBV7-3	15	few	TRBJ1-1	CASSLTGTQQLGAFF
TRBV12-3/TRBV12-4	10	few	TRBJ1-1	CASSTGPAFF
TRBV11-2	14	-	TRBJ1-2	CASSPGTGRGGYTF
TRBV28	13	few	TRBJ1-2	CASNQVGAGGYTF
TRBV18	13	-	TRBJ1-4	CASSSDLNEKLFF
TRBV5-1	13	-	TRBJ2-3	CASSVSATDTQYF
TRBV7-9	15	-	TRBJ1-4	CASSLSIGQPEKLFF
TRBV29-1	12	few	TRBJ2-5	CSVLRPPETQYF
TRBV11-3	13	few	TRBJ2-5	CASSPGVSETQYF
TRBV11-1	14	-	TRBJ2-5	CASSLLRGPETQYF